This T cell receptor beta chain was captured by sequencing in a study of T cell responses to AZD1222 COVID-19 vaccine. Libraries were prepared by immunoSEQ multiplex PCR; TCRdb keeps only in-frame clonotypes and omits some of them. The sample consists of tens of thousands of clones, approximately 85% of them appearing once. Remarks on this clone: The antigen remains undetermined.

This CDR3 is built from 12 residues. The germline V gene has CDR1 MDHEN and CDR2 SYDVKM. Trimming left V 3 bases short and J 9 bases short, with 12 bases between. Study-wide results and caveats: Baseline seropositivity occurred in only a handful of AZD1222 recipients. Most donors were white British and more were female, and clonal diversity was possibly underestimated.

The receptor's source is an adult who received the AZD1222 COVID-19 vaccine. The specimen comprised peripheral blood, sampled 28 days after the second AZD1222 dose. The chain links TRBV28 to TRBJ2-7, with D uncertain. The CDR3 reads CASSLTTTRQYF. The CDR3 region has the DNA TGTGCCAGCAGTTTGACGACAACTCGGCAGTACTTC. Drawing the rest from reference TRBV28 and TRBJ2-7, the complete variable domain is DVKVTQSSRYLVKRTGEKVFLECVQDMDHENMFWYRQDPGLGLRLIYFSYDVKMKEKGDIPEGYSVSREKKERFSLILESASTNQTSMYLCASSLTTTRQYFGPGTRLTVT.